A single sample gave rise to the 28 T cell receptor beta chains below, sequenced in a study of blood T cell repertoires in COVID-19. The repertoire was sequenced with immunoSEQ multiplex PCR; TCRdb's copy has only in-frame clones and lacks some. The sample records about 100,000 clones, roughly 84% being singletons. The sample taken for sequencing was peripheral blood. The receptor set was obtained from an older woman with acute or convalescent COVID-19.

The rearrangement joins TRBV6-2 or TRBV6-3 to TRBJ2-1; 10 bases agree with TRBD1. V lost 6 bases to trimming and J lost 4 bases; unmatched junction nucleotides: 9. This CDR3 is built from 16 residues. Germline V gene data show CDR1 as MNHEY and CDR2 as SVGEGT. The CDR3 bases are TGTGCCAGCAGCACAAACCGGGACAGGGGATACAATGAGCAGTTCTTC. This encodes CASSTNRDRGYNEQFF.

This chain uses TRBV2 with TRBJ1-1; D possibly corresponds to TRBD1 (5 bases). CDR1 SNHLY and CDR2 FYNNEI come from the germline V gene. This CDR3 contains 15 residues. V was shortened by 8 bases and J by 6 bases, with 22 bases between the two germline ends. CDR3: CASLAAPGGVSEAFF. The CDR3 DNA reads as TGTGCCAGCTTAGCAGCTCCTGGGGGGGTGTCTGAAGCTTTCTTT.

This clone was detected only once. The chain uses TRBV12-3 or TRBV12-4 and TRBJ2-7; TRBD1 aligns across 7 bases. This CDR3 spans 13 amino acids. V lost 3 bases to trimming and J lost 7 bases; unmatched junction nucleotides: 6. The CDR3 DNA reads as TGTGCCAGCAGTTTTGGACAGGCCCGAGAGCAGTACTTC. Protein: CASSFGQAREQYF.

V gene TRBV6-5 combines with J gene TRBJ2-5; D gene unclear. Germline CDR1 MNHEY, CDR2 SVGAGI. The V end lost 4 bases, the J end lost 1 base, and 4 bases lay between the germline ends. The CDR3 runs to 12 residues. CDR3 DNA sequence: TGTGCCAGCAGTTCCCGCCAAGAGACCCAGTACTTC. It specifies CASSSRQETQYF.

This clone came up once. The chain combines TRBV3-1 (or the pseudogene TRBV3-2) with TRBJ2-2, with a possible D match to TRBD2 (5 bases). The CDR3 has 14 residues. In germline, CDR1 is LGHDT, CDR2 YNNKEL (reference sequence). The ends were cut back, 3 bases at V and 4 bases at J, with 9 bases in the middle. DNA of the CDR3: TGTGCCAGCAGCCACCTGGGGAGCACCGGGGAGCTGTTTTTT. Its protein product is CASSHLGSTGELFF.

The V gene is TRBV4-2, the J gene TRBJ1-3, with D maybe TRBD1 (6 bases). The CDR3 loop spans 17 amino acids. Germline V gene lookup returns CDR1 LGHNA and CDR2 YNFKEQ. V lost 4 bases to trimming and J lost 0 bases, with 16 bases between them. CDR3 DNA: TGTGCCAGCAGCCTCGGCACAGGGAGCCTCTCTGGAAACACCATATATTTT. It translates to CASSLGTGSLSGNTIYF.

The chain recombines TRBV7-8 with TRBJ1-6; D remains unclear. Trimming stripped 5 bases from V and 4 bases from J, with 9 bases between. Germline-derived CDR1 and CDR2 are SGHVS and FQNEAQ. This CDR3 region has 14 residues. The CDR3 nucleotides are TGTGCCAGCAGCCCGGTGTCTTATAATTCACCCCTCCACTTT. Translated, it gives CASSPVSYNSPLHF. The whole variable domain, filled in from reference TRBV7-8 and TRBJ1-6, reads GAGVSQSPRYKVAKRGQDVALRCDPISGHVSLFWYQQALGQGPEFLTYFQNEAQLDKSGLPSDRFFAERPEGSVSTLKIQRTQQEDSAVYLCASSPVSYNSPLHFGNGTRLTVT.

A single count supports this clone. V usage is TRBV7-3 and J usage is TRBJ2-5; TRBD1 is a possible D gene (5 bases). The germline V gene encodes CDR1 SGHTA and CDR2 FQGTGA. V shed 5 bases and J shed 7 bases, with 11 bases lying between them. The CDR3 runs 12 residues. The CDR3 nucleotides are TGTGCCAGCAGCCCCCGCCAGGGGACCCAGTACTTC. Protein: CASSPRQGTQYF.

The table lists this clone with a count of one. The chain couples TRBV28 to TRBJ2-3; D not certain. Germline V gives CDR1 MDHEN, CDR2 SYDVKM. CDR3 length equals 14 residues. V shed 3 bases and J shed 2 bases, with 9 bases lying between them. The CDR3 nucleotides read TGTGCCAGCAGTTTGAACAGATACACAGATACGCAGTATTTT. Translated, it gives CASSLNRYTDTQYF.

This chain joins TRBV28 and TRBJ1-2; D not certain. CDR1 is MDHEN and CDR2 is SYDVKM in the germline V gene. V lost 3 bases and J lost 4, with 12 bases in between. The CDR3 is 14 residues long. CDR3 sequence reads: CASSLRMGSYGYTF. For the CDR3, the DNA is TGTGCCAGCAGTTTGCGGATGGGGAGCTATGGCTACACCTTC.

This clone showed up just a few times. J is TRBJ2-4 and V is TRBV5-6, with 8 bases lining up with TRBD1. The germline gives CDR1 SGHDT, CDR2 YYEEEE. V lost 4 bases, J lost 5 bases, and 14 bases stayed unmatched. The CDR3 length is 17 residues. CDR3 residues: CASSLRGQGSMENIQYF. DNA of the CDR3: TGTGCCAGCAGCCTACGTGGACAGGGCAGCATGGAAAACATTCAGTACTTC.

The V gene is TRBV5-4, the J gene TRBJ2-2; TRBD2 aligns across 11 bases. The V and J ends lost 5 bases and 8 bases, in that order; junction bases with no gene match: 8. The length of the CDR3 is 15 residues. CDR1 is SGHNT, CDR2 YYREEE, per germline (reference sequence). The CDR3 DNA reads as TGTGCCAGCAGTATCCTGACTAGCGGGGTAGGGGAGCTGTTTTTT. Protein product: CASSILTSGVGELFF.

CDR3 DNA: TGTGCCTGGAGTGGACAGGGGAATCAGCCCCAGCATTTT. This gives the protein CAWSGQGNQPQHF. J is TRBJ1-5 and V is TRBV30; 8 nucleotides match TRBD1. Germline V gene lookup returns CDR1 GTSNPN and CDR2 SVGIG (reference sequence). With V trimmed by 1 base and J by 4 bases, 0 bases remained unmatched. The CDR3 loop spans 13 amino acids.

The CDR3: CASRLERTQYF. The CDR3 bases are TGTGCCAGCAGGTTGGAGAGAACACAGTACTTC. J is TRBJ2-7 and V is TRBV2; unclear D gene. The CDR3 is 11 residues long. Germline values: CDR1 SNHLY, CDR2 FYNNEI. The V end lost 6 bases, the J end lost 10 bases, and 13 bases lay between the germline ends.

This clone was counted only a few times. Other DNA sequences of this sample code for an identical CDR3. V is TRBV3-1 (or the pseudogene TRBV3-2) and J is TRBJ2-3; the D gene is possibly TRBD1 (5 bases). The V and J ends lost 1 base and 0 bases respectively, with 8 bases between them. Germline V gene data show CDR1 as LGHDT and CDR2 as YNNKEL (reference sequence). The CDR3 runs 15 residues. For the CDR3, the DNA is TGTGCCAGCAGCCAAGGGACACTAAGCACAGATACGCAGTATTTT. Its protein is CASSQGTLSTDTQYF.

The chain carries TRBV24-1 and TRBJ1-2, with a weak D call TRBD1 (5 bases). The CDR3 is 12 residues long. V lost 3 bases and J 13 bases, leaving 14 bases between the germline ends. Germline V gene sequence: CDR1 KGHDR, CDR2 SFDVKD. The CDR3 loop is CATSDQQGESTF. The CDR3 region has the DNA TGTGCCACCAGTGATCAACAAGGGGAATCCACCTTC.

This clone appeared a few times. The rearrangement uses TRBV4-3 and TRBJ1-6, with D maybe TRBD1 (5 bases). This CDR3 comprises 13 residues. CDR1 is LGHNA and CDR2 is YSLEER in the germline V gene. V was cut by 0 bases and J by 9 bases, with 6 bases left in between. The CDR3 sequence is CASSQDRGSPLHF. The CDR3, as DNA: TGCGCCAGCAGCCAAGATAGGGGTTCACCCCTCCACTTT.

The chain has TRBV7-2 and TRBJ1-1, with a weak D call TRBD1 (5 bases). The CDR3 has 15 amino acids. V was trimmed by 5 bases and J by 0 bases, leaving 13 bases between them. Germline V CDR1 and CDR2: SGHTA, FQGNSA. CDR3 amino acids: CASSGRGGLNTEAFF. The DNA of the CDR3 is TGTGCCAGCAGCGGCCGGGGGGGATTGAACACTGAAGCTTTCTTT.

This chain links TRBV11-2 with TRBJ2-3; no firm D call. Germline V lookup: CDR1 SGHAT, CDR2 FQNNGV. Deletions cut 5 bases from V and 1 base from J, with 13 bases between. This CDR3 spans 15 amino acids. The CDR3 DNA follows: TGTGCCAGCAGCCCTCACGTGGGCGGCACAGATACGCAGTATTTT. This encodes CASSPHVGGTDTQYF.

This chain uses TRBV6-2 or TRBV6-3 with TRBJ2-7; 8 positions match TRBD1. After removal of 6 bases from V and 6 bases from J, the junction contained 16 bases not matched to a gene. CDR3 size: 16 residues. Germline lookup yields CDR1 MNHEY and CDR2 SVGEGT. The CDR3, as DNA: TGTGCCAGCAGCCCACCCCCTTTGACAGGGGTGGGCGAGCAGTACTTC. Its protein is CASSPPPLTGVGEQYF.

The table lists this clone with a few counts. This chain uses TRBV2 with TRBJ1-1; TRBD1 aligns across 11 bases. The CDR3 is 17 residues long. Germline V CDR1 and CDR2: SNHLY, FYNNEI. Unmatched junction bases numbered 16, after V lost 6 bases and J lost 7 bases. Written as DNA, the CDR3 is TGTGCCAGCAGGCCGACTCGAACCGGGACAGGGGGTTTTGAAGCTTTCTTT. It specifies CASRPTRTGTGGFEAFF. The full variable domain, in which reference TRBV2 and TRBJ1-1 provide the parts outside the CDR3, is EPEVTQTPSHQVTQMGQEVILRCVPISNHLYFYWYRQILGQKVEFLVSFYNNEISEKSEIFDDQFSVERPDGSNFTLKIRSTKLEDSAMYFCASRPTRTGTGGFEAFFGQGTRLTVV.

This chain joins TRBV6-5 and TRBJ1-5, with D maybe TRBD1 (6 bases). The CDR3 is made up of 14 amino acids. The V end lost 11 bases, the J end lost 5 bases, and 19 bases lay between the germline ends. Germline lookup yields CDR1 MNHEY and CDR2 SVGAGI. This chain's CDR3 is CACNREYVDQPQHF. CDR3 in DNA: TGTGCCTGTAACAGGGAATATGTTGATCAGCCCCAGCATTTT.

V and J are TRBV6-1 and TRBJ1-6; D may be TRBD1 (5 bases). The V gene lost 4 bases and the J gene lost 0 bases, with 10 bases spanning the gap. The germline CDR1 and CDR2 sequences are MNHNS and SASEGT. The CDR3 is 16 residues long. CDR3 region: CASSGGLNSYNSPLHF. As DNA, the CDR3 is TGTGCCAGCAGTGGGGGACTCAACTCCTATAATTCACCCCTCCACTTT.

This chain links TRBV9 with TRBJ1-3, with TRBD1 identical over 7 bases. Trimming took 3 bases from V and 4 from J; bases not matched to a gene: 7. The germline V gene has CDR1 SGDLS and CDR2 YYNGEE. This CDR3 has 15 amino acids. Here the CDR3 reads CASSEGQKSGNTIYF. The CDR3 nucleotides are TGTGCCAGCAGCGAGGGACAGAAATCGGGAAACACCATATATTTT.

The rearrangement uses TRBV7-6 and TRBJ2-1; D may be TRBD2 (5 bases). The germline V and J ends were trimmed by 0 bases and 2 bases, with 8 bases remaining between them. The length of the CDR3 is 15 residues. Germline CDR1 reads SGHVS; CDR2 reads FNYEAQ. Here the CDR3 reads CASSLARAAYNEQFF. The CDR3 DNA sequence: TGTGCCAGCAGCTTAGCTCGAGCGGCCTACAATGAGCAGTTCTTC.

With respect to this clone: Other DNA sequences in this sample translate to the same CDR3. The V call is TRBV18, the J call TRBJ2-7; 9 positions agree with TRBD1. Unmatched junction bases numbered 4, after V lost 3 bases and J lost 4 bases. The CDR3 runs 14 residues. Germline V gene lookup returns CDR1 KGHSH and CDR2 LQKENI. In nucleotides, the CDR3 is TGTGCCAGCTCACCGGGACAGGGCAGTTACGAGCAGTACTTC. It codes for CASSPGQGSYEQYF.

V is TRBV5-1 and J is TRBJ1-1, with a weak D call TRBD1 (5 bases). The V end lost 0 bases, the J end lost 0 bases, and 6 bases lay between the germline ends. CDR1 and CDR2 from the germline V gene are SGHRS and YFSETQ. This CDR3 is built from 14 residues. The CDR3, as DNA: TGCGCCAGCAGCTTGGACAGGATGAACACTGAAGCTTTCTTT. It specifies CASSLDRMNTEAFF.

This clone was found a few times. J is TRBJ1-3 and V is TRBV6-5; D is possibly TRBD1 (6 bases). In germline, CDR1 is MNHEY, CDR2 SVGAGI. Trimming pared 7 bases from V and 3 bases from J, leaving 13 bases between. The CDR3 contains 14 residues. The CDR3 region has the DNA TGTGCCAGCAAGCGAGGGGGTTATGGAAACACCATATATTTT. Translating gives CASKRGGYGNTIYF.